This T cell receptor (beta chain) was identified in a study of blood T cell repertoires in COVID-19. At the level of the study: The origin of the acute and convalescent COVID-19 samples was the United States, Italy and Spain.

The protocol was immunoSEQ multiplex PCR, while the TCRdb copy is restricted to in-frame clones and leaves out a portion. Here the sample spans some 100,000 clones, around 85% being singletons. The recovered donors of Cohort 3 showed two negative PCRs, clearance, or symptom resolution. CDR3 size: 13 residues. The germline V and J ends were trimmed by 7 bases and 7 bases, with 14 bases remaining between them. The sample comprised PBMCs or T cells enriched from blood (not recorded which). This clonotype was sampled from a woman in her forties or fifties who had recovered from COVID-19. The J gene is TRBJ1-5, the V gene TRBV12-3 or TRBV12-4; D may be TRBD1 (5 bases). CDR3 in amino acids: CASTASGVQPQHF. The DNA of the CDR3 is TGTGCCAGCACTGCCTCGGGGGTCCAGCCCCAGCATTTT.